This T cell receptor (beta chain) is drawn from a study of T cells after yellow fever vaccination (dated by TCRdb to between 2018 and 2020). Broadly, across the study: Libraries from fractions with low cell numbers were prepared with the SMART-Seq v4 Ultra Low Input RNA kit. Blood was collected at multiple timepoints before and after primary and secondary immunization, and bulk PBMC replicates and cell subsets were isolated. To track T-cell clones before and after primary and booster YFV17D yellow fever vaccination, bulk TCR alpha and beta repertoires were sequenced longitudinally. Two healthy male donors made up the cohort, one aged 18 to 29 years and the other aged 30 to 40 years. On the study overall, not on this receptor specifically: Because abundant contaminating clonotypes from the bulk population could be contained in FACS-sorted repertoires, computational filtering was required. After the booster, most clones that had expanded after primary vaccination were detected again (over 95% of CD4 and around nine tenths of CD8), suggesting broad maintenance of memory. Because only a couple of donors were included in the study, the extent to which the findings can be generalized is limited. Compared with the primary T-cell response, the secondary T-cell response was weaker but faster, peaking on day 5 rather than day 15. A small fraction of clonotypes showed up in both the CD4 and CD8 compartments, probably as a result of convergent recombination.

Turning to this clonotype: The antigen this receptor binds is unknown. Base qualities were left out, and no much larger clone turns up one base away.

The CDR3 has 15 amino acids, counting the end cysteine and phenylalanine. Only the CDR3 part of the read is kept: 45 bases, read in frame from the first base. V is pared back by 7 bases and J by 4 bases, with 19 bases lying between the germline termini. CDR1 and CDR2, per the germline V gene, are SGHVS and FQNEAQ. Per the publication, the treatment or condition label means: live attenuated yellow fever vaccine strain. Two biological replicates of bulk PBMCs were collected at each blood-draw timepoint. PBMCs were isolated from peripheral blood using a standard Ficoll-Paque protocol. TriZol was used to extract RNA from bulk PBMCs, CD4 and CD8 fractions, and dextramer-positive and dextramer-negative fractions. TCR cDNA was synthesized by 5'RACE template switching, through which a universal primer site and unique molecular identifiers were introduced. Priming for cDNA synthesis came from both the TCR alpha and TCR beta constant segments. Two PCR steps were used to amplify libraries, with sample barcodes and sequencing adapters being added in the second step. Sequencing of the libraries was done on either Illumina HiSeq 2500 (2x100 bp) or NovaSeq (2x150 bp). The paper's processing steps were these. Reads were demultiplexed and collapsed into UMI consensus sequences with MIGEC, and V(D)J alignment was performed with MiXCR. Vaccine-responding clonotypes were defined with edgeR using replicate PBMC samples, requiring FDR below 0.01 and a log2 fold change above 5 up to day 15. Each bulk clonotype received a CD4 or CD8 identity based on whether the sequenced CD4 or CD8 repertoire contained that clonotype at higher abundance. The public reads were run again by TCRdb, first through fastp at Q25 and then through MiXCR, and only productive beta chains were kept. Rows merge per CDR3 protein into single entries with the most common DNA and genes. Here the V and J calls rest on TCRdb's processing, not on the authors' analysis. Recorded for this sample are a few hundred thousand distinct CDR3 sequences; more than 9% of them occurred a single time. Of the sample, around 18% falls within the top ten clones.

The material sequenced was PBMCs, taken on the day of the first yellow fever vaccination. In this chain, TRBV7-8 is recombined with TRBJ2-5, and possibly TRBD1, on 5 matching bases. The clonotype was recovered from a man younger than 35 who received the YFV17D yellow fever vaccine. The CDR3 amino acid sequence is: CASIIIPGQSETQYF. The DNA sequence follows: TGTGCCAGCATCATCATTCCAGGGCAATCAGAGACCCAGTACTTC.